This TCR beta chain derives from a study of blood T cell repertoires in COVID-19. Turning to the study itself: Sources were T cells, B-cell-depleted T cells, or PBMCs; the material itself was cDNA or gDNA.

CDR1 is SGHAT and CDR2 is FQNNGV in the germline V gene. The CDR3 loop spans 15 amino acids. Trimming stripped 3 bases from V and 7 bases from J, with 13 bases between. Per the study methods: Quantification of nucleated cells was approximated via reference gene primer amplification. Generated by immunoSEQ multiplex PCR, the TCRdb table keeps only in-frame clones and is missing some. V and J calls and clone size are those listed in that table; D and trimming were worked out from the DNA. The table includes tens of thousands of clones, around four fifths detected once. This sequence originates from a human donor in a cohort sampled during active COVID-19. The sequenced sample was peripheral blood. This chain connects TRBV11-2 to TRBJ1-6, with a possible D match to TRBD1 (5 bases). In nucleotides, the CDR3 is TGTGCCAGCAGCTTTAGTCAGACAGAGAATTCACCCCTCCACTTT. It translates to CASSFSQTENSPLHF.